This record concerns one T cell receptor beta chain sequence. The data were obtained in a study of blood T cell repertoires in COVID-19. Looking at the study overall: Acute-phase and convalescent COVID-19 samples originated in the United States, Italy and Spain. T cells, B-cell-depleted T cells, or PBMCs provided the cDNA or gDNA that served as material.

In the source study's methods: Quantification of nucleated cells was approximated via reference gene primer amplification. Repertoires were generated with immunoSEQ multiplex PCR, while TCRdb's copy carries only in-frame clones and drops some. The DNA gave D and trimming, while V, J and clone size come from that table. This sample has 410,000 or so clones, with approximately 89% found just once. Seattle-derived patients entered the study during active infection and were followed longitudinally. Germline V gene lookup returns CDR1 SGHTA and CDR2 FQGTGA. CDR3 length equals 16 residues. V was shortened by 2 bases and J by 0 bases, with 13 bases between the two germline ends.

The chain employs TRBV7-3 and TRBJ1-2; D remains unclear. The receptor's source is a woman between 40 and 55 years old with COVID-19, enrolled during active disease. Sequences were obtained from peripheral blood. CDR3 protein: CASSLLGPGANYGYTF. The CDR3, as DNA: TGTGCCAGCAGCTTACTGGGTCCCGGGGCTAACTATGGCTACACCTTC.